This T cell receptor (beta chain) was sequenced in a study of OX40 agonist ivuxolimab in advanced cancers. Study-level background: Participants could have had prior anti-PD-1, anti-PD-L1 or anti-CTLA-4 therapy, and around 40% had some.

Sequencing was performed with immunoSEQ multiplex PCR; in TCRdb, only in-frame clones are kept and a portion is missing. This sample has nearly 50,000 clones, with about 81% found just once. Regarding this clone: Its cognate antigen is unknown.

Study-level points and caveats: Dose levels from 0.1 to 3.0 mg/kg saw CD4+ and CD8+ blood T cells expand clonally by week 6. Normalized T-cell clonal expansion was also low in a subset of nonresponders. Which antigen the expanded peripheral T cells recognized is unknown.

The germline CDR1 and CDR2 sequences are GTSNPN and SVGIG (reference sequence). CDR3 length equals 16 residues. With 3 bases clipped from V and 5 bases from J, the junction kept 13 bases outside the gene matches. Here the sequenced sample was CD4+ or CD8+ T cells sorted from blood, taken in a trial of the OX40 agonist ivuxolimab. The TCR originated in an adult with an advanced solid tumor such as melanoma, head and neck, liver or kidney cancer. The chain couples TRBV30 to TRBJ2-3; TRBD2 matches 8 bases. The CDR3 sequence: CAWSVIGAGELDTQYF. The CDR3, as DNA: TGTGCCTGGAGCGTAATAGGAGCGGGAGAATTAGATACGCAGTATTTT.